The entry that follows covers one T cell receptor (beta chain) sequence. The antigen is unknown. TCRdb's copy holds only in-frame clones and misses some; the assay was immunoSEQ multiplex PCR. This table has tens of thousands of clones, more than 60% appearing once. This sample is drawn from a study of radiotherapy plus CTLA-4 blockade in lung cancer. The overall study: Objective responses were recorded in roughly 17% of patients, with disease control recorded in less than 40%.

Lung cancer patients with chemo-refractory metastatic non-small-cell disease were given focal radiation plus CTLA-4 blockade with ipilimumab. Study findings and constraints: Some TCR clones had been derived from tumors. These clones expanded in peripheral blood after radiotherapy plus ipilimumab. Strongest reported response predictors: early blood clone changes and post-radiation interferon-beta.

The sequences come from peripheral blood, collected from a patient treated with radiotherapy plus ipilimumab. This TCR derives from a human donor with non-small cell lung cancer who had a partial response to radiotherapy plus ipilimumab. Some clones in this sample may be carry-over from other donors' samples.

In DNA form, the CDR3 reads TGCGCCAGCAGCTTCGACAGTTTAAGCTCCTACGAGCAGTACTTC. It encodes CASSFDSLSSYEQYF. V usage is TRBV5-1 and J usage is TRBJ2-7; D perhaps matches TRBD1 (5 bases). The CDR3 runs 15 residues. Trimming pared 2 bases from V and 0 bases from J, leaving 12 bases between. Germline loops: CDR1 SGHRS, CDR2 YFSETQ.